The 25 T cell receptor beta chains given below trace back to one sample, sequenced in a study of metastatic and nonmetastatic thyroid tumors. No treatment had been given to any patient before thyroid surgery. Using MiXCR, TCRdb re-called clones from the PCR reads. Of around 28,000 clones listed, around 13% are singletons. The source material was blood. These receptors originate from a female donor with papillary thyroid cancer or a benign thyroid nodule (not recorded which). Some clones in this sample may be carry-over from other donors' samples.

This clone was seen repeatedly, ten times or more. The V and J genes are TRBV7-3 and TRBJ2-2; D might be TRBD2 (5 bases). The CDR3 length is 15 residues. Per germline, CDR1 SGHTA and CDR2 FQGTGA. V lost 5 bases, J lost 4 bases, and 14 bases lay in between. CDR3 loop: CASSPGDYLTGELFF. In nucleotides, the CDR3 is TGTGCCAGCAGCCCCGGCGACTACCTCACCGGGGAGCTGTTTTTT.

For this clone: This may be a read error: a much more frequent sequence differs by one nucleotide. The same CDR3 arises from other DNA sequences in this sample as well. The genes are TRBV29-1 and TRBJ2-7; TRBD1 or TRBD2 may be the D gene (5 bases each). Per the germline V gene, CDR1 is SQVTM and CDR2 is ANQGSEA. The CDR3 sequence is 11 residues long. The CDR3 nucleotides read TGCAGTGTTGTAGTGGGGACCGAGCAGTACTTC. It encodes CSVVVGTEQYF.

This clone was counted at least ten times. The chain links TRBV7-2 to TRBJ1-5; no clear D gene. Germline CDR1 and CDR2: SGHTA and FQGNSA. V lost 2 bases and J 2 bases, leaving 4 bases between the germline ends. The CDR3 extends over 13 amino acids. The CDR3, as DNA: TGTGCCAGCAGCTTACCCGGCAATCAGCCCCAGCATTTT. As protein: CASSLPGNQPQHF.

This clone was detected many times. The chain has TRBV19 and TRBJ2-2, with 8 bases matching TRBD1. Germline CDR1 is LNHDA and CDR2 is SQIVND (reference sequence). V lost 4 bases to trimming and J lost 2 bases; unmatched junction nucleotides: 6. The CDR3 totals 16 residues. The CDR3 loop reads CASSTPDRGNTGELFF. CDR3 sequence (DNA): TGTGCCAGTAGTACCCCCGACAGGGGTAACACCGGGGAGCTGTTTTTT.

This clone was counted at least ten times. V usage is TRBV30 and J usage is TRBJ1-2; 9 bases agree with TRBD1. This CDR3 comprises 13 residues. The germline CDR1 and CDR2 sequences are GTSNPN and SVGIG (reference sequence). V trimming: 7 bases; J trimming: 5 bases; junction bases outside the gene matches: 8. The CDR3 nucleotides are TGTGCCTTCAGAACAGGGGGCCGGTATGGCTACACCTTC. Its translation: CAFRTGGRYGYTF. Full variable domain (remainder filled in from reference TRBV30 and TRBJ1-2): SQTIHQWPATLVQPVGSPLSLECTVEGTSNPNLYWYRQAAGRGLQLLFYSVGIGQISSEVPQNLSASRPQDRQFILSSKKLLLSDSGFYLCAFRTGGRYGYTFGSGTRLTVV.

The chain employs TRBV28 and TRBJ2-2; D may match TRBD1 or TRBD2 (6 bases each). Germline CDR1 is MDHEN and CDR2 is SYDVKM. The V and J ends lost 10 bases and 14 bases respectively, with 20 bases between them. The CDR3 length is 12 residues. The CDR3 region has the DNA TGTGCCATCGAAGGGAACACCGGGGGCCTGTTTTTT. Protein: CAIEGNTGGLFF.

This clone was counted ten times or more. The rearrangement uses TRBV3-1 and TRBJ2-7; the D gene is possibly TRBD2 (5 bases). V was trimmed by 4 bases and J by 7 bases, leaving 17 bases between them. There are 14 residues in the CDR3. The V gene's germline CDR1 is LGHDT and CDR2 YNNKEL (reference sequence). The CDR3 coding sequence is TGTGCCAGCAGCCCCCCTGTGTTCCCGGGGGAGCAGTACTTC. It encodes CASSPPVFPGEQYF.

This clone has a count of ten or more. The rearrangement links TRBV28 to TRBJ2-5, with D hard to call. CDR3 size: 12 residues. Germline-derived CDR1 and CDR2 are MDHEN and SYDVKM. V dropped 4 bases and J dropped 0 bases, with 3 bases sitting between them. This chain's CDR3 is CASSSYQETQYF. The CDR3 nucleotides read TGTGCCAGCAGTTCCTACCAAGAGACCCAGTACTTC.

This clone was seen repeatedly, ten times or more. CDR3: CASSLLEDRLVGYTF. As DNA, the CDR3 is TGTGCCAGCAGCTTACTAGAGGATCGCTTGGTAGGCTACACCTTC. V and J are TRBV7-9 and TRBJ1-2; the D is unclear. The germline CDR1 and CDR2 sequences are SEHNR and FQNEAQ (reference sequence). The V and J ends lost 2 bases and 8 bases respectively, with 18 bases between them. The CDR3 extends over 15 amino acids.

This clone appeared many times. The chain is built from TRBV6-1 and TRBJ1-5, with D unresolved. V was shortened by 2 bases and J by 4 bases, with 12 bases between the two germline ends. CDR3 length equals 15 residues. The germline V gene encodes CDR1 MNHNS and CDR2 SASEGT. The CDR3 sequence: CASSETLSGNQPQHF. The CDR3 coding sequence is TGTGCCAGCAGTGAAACCCTTAGTGGGAATCAGCCCCAGCATTTT.

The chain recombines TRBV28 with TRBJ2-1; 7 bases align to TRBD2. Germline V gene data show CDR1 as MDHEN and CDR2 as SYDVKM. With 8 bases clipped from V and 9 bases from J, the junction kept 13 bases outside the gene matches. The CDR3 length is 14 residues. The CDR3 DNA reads TGTGCCAGCCTTACTACCGGGAGGACCTGTGAGCAGTTCTTC. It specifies CASLTTGRTCEQFF.

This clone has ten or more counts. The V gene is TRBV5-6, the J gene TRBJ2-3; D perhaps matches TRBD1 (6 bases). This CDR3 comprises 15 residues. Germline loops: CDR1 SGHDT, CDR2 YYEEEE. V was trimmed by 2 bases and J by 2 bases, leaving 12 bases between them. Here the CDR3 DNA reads TGTGCCAGCAGCTTTCCGGGACACCTCACAGATACGCAGTATTTT. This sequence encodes CASSFPGHLTDTQYF.

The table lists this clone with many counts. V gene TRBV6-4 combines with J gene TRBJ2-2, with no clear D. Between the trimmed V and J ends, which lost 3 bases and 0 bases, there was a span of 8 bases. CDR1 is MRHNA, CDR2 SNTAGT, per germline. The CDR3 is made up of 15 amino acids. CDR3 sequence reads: CASSEFATNTGELFF. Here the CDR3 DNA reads TGTGCCAGCAGTGAGTTCGCGACGAACACCGGGGAGCTGTTTTTT.

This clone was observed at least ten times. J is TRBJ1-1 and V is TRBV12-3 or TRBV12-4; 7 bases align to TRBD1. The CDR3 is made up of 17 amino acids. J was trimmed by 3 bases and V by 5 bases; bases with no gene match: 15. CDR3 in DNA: TGTGCCAGCAGTCCTTTTACTTACAGGGGATCGGACACTGAAGCTTTCTTT. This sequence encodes CASSPFTYRGSDTEAFF.

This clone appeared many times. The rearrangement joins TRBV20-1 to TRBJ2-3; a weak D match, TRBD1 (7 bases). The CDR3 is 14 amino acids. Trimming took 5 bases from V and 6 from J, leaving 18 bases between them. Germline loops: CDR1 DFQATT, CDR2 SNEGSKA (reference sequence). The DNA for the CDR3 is TGCAGTGCTCTTAGGGGGCGCGGGGTGGATACGCAGTATTTT. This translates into CSALRGRGVDTQYF.

CDR3 residues: CASSPQPSSGSRDQYF. The CDR3 coding sequence is TGTGCCAGCAGCCCCCAGCCCAGTAGCGGGAGTCGCGATCAGTACTTC. The chain couples TRBV11-2 to TRBJ2-7; 9 nucleotides align to TRBD2. Germline V gene data show CDR1 as SGHAT and CDR2 as FQNNGV. This CDR3 spans 16 amino acids. V lost 5 bases to trimming and J lost 10 bases; unmatched junction nucleotides: 18.

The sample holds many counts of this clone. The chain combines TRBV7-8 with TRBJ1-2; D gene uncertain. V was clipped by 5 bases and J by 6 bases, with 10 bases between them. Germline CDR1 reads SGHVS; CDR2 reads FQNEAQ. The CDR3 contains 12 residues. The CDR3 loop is CASSLGRDGYTF. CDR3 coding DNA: TGTGCCAGCAGCCTCGGAAGAGATGGCTACACCTTC.

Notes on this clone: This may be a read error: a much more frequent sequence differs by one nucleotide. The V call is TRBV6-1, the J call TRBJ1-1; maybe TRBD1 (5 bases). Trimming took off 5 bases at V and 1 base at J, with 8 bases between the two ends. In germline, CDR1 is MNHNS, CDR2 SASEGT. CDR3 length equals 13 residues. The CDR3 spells CASSKTENTEAFF. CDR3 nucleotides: TGTGCCAGCAGTAAGACAGAGAACACTGAAGCTTTCTTT.

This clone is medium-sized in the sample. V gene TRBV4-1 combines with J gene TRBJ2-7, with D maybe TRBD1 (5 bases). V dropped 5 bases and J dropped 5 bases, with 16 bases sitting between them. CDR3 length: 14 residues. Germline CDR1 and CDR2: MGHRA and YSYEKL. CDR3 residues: CASSTEQGGHEQYF. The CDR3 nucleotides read TGCGCCAGCAGCACAGAGCAGGGTGGTCACGAGCAGTACTTC.

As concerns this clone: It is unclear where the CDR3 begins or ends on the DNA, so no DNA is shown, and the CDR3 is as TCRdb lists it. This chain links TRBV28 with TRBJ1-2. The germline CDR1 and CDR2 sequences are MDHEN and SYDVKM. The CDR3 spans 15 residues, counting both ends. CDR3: CASILGGAAVDGYTF.

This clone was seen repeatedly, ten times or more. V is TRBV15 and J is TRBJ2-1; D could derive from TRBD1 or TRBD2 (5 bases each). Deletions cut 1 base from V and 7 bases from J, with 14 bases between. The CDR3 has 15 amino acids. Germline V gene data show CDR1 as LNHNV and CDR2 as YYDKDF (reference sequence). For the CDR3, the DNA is TGTGCCACCAGCAGAGGGGGGACCCCCTTTAATGAGCAGTTCTTC. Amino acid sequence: CATSRGGTPFNEQFF. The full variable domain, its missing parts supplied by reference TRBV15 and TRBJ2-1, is DAMVIQNPRYQVTQFGKPVTLSCSQTLNHNVMYWYQQKSSQAPKLLFHYYDKDFNNEADTPDNFQSRRPNTSFCFLDIRSPGLGDTAMYLCATSRGGTPFNEQFFGPGTRLTVL.

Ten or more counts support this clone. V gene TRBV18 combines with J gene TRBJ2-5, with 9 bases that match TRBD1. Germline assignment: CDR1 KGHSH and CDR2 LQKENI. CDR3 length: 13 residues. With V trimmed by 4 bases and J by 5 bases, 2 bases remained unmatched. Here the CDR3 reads CASSLGQGETQYF. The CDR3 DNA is TGTGCCAGCTCACTAGGACAGGGGGAGACCCAGTACTTC.

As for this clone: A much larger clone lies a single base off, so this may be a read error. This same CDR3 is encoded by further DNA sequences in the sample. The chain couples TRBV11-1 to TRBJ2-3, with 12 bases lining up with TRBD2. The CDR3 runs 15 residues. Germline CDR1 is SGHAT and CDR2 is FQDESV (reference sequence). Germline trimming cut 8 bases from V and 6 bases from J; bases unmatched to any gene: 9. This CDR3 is CASGWTSGEGDTQYF. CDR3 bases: TGTGCCAGCGGATGGACTAGCGGGGAAGGCGATACGCAGTATTTT.

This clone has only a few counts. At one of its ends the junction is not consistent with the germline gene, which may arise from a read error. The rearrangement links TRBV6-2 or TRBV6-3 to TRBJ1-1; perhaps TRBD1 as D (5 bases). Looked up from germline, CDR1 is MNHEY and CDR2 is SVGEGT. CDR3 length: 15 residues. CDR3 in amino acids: CARSYSRGVKTEAFF. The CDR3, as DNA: TGTGCCAGAAGTTACTCGCGGGGGGTAAAAACTGAAGCTTTCTTT.

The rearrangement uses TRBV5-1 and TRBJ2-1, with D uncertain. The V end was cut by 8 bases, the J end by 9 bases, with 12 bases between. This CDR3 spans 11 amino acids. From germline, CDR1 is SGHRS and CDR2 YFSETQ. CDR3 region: CARGIFSEQFF. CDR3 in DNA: TGCGCCAGAGGGATATTCAGTGAGCAGTTCTTC.